This T cell receptor (beta chain) appears in the sequencing data of a study of control samples from healthy donors and cancer patients. CDR1 is LGHNA, CDR2 YSLEER, per germline. The V and J ends lost 0 bases and 1 base respectively, with 4 bases between them. The CDR3 runs 14 residues. This table comes from immunoSEQ multiplex PCR, and its TCRdb copy is limited to in-frame clones, with some not included. The sample lists around 20,000 clones, 80% to 85% occurring once. The sequencing sample was made of PBMCs. This TCR was recovered from an elderly man with head and neck cancer. The rearrangement joins TRBV4-3 to TRBJ1-5; D is ambiguous. The CDR3 protein is CASSQDNSNQPQHF. The CDR3 DNA follows: TGCGCCAGCAGCCAAGACAACAGCAATCAGCCCCAGCATTTT.